This T cell receptor (beta chain) is from a study of blood T cell repertoires in COVID-19. The data were produced by immunoSEQ multiplex PCR, yet TCRdb's version contains in-frame clones alone and is incomplete. The table lists approximately 100,000 clones, approximately 91% of them singletons. This CDR3 is built from 13 residues. CDR1 and CDR2 (germline): PRHDT, FYEKMQ (reference sequence). The V and J ends lost 3 bases and 0 bases respectively, with 5 bases between them. The clonotype was recovered from a man aged 55 to 70 with acute or convalescent COVID-19. The sequenced sample was peripheral blood. This rearrangement joins TRBV13 to TRBJ2-5, with unresolved D. The CDR3, as DNA: TGTGCCAGCAGCTTCTCTTACCAAGAGACCCAGTACTTC. Amino acids: CASSFSYQETQYF.